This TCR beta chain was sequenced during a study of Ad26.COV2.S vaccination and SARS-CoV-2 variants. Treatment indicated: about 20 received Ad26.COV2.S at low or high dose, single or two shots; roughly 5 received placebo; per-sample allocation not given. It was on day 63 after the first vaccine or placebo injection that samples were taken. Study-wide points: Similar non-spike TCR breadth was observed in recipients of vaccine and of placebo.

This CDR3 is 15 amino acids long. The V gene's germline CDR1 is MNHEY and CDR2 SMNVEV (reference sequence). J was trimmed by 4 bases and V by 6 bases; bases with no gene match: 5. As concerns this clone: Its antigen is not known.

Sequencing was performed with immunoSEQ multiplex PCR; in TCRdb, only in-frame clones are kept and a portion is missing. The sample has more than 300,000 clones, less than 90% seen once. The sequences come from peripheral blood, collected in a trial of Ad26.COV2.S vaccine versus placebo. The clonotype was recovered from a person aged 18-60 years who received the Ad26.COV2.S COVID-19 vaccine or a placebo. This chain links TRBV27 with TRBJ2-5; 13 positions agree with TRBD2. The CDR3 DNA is TGTGCCAGCAGCCGACTAGCGGGAGGAAGAGAGACCCAGTACTTC. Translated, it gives CASSRLAGGRETQYF.